The 13 T cell receptor beta chains in this list originate from one sample, sequenced in a study of T cells after yellow fever vaccination. TCRdb fed the 5' RACE reads into MiXCR, producing one record per CDR3 protein. The sample records 200,000 to 300,000 distinct CDR3 sequences, roughly 6.2% being singletons. This material consisted of CD4+ T cells sorted from PBMCs, taken on the day of the yellow fever booster vaccination. All receptors derive from a man under 40 who received the YFV17D yellow fever vaccine.

This clonotype was seen a few times. Here the CDR3 DNA reads TGTGCCAGCAGTTACGCCCAGACCGGCGGGCCCCAGCATTTT. Translation: CASSYAQTGGPQHF. This rearrangement joins TRBV6-5 to TRBJ1-5; D is unclear. Germline-derived CDR1 and CDR2 are MNHEY and SVGAGI. V was pared by 2 bases and J by 9 bases, with 14 bases between. The CDR3 totals 14 residues.

This clonotype was picked up many times. The gene calls are TRBV11-2 and TRBJ1-5; D is unresolved. Trimming took off 5 bases at V and 0 bases at J, with 5 bases between the two ends. There are 13 residues in the CDR3. Germline-derived CDR1 and CDR2 are SGHAT and FQNNGV. The CDR3 sequence is CASSPDSNQPQHF. CDR3 sequence (DNA): TGTGCCAGCAGCCCGGATAGCAATCAGCCCCAGCATTTT. The full variable domain, rest sourced from reference TRBV11-2 and TRBJ1-5, is EAGVAQSPRYKIIEKRQSVAFWCNPISGHATLYWYQQILGQGPKLLIQFQNNGVVDDSQLPKDRFSAERLKGVDSTLKIQPAKLEDSAVYLCASSPDSNQPQHFGDGTRLSIL.

This clonotype was detected a few times. The genes are TRBV7-2 and TRBJ2-5; D remains ambiguous. Trimming shortened V by 2 bases and J by 4 bases, and 17 bases separated the two germline ends. Germline-derived CDR1 and CDR2 are SGHTA and FQGNSA. The CDR3 extends over 16 amino acids. The CDR3: CASSLYGLGLGETQYF. DNA of the CDR3: TGTGCCAGCAGCTTATATGGGTTGGGCCTGGGAGAGACCCAGTACTTC.

The sample holds a few counts of this clonotype. This chain links TRBV7-2 with TRBJ2-7; 9 bases are shared with TRBD2. This CDR3 spans 14 amino acids. Germline V CDR1 and CDR2: SGHTA, FQGNSA. J lost 4 bases, V lost 6 bases, and 7 bases had no gene match. This CDR3 is CASRETSGRYEQYF. CDR3 DNA sequence: TGTGCCAGCAGAGAAACTAGCGGGCGTTACGAGCAGTACTTC.

V usage is TRBV7-9 and J usage is TRBJ2-3; TRBD2 is a possible D gene (6 bases). Germline V CDR1 and CDR2: SEHNR, FQNEAQ (reference sequence). The V end lost 5 bases, the J end lost 1 base, and 16 bases lay between the germline ends. The CDR3 loop spans 16 amino acids. CDR3 DNA sequence: TGTGCCAGCAGCCCGCCCTGGCGGGATGGCACAGATACGCAGTATTTT. It yields the protein CASSPPWRDGTDTQYF.

The chain is built from TRBV5-1 and TRBJ2-5; D gene unclear. The CDR3 extends over 13 amino acids. CDR1 and CDR2 from the germline V gene are SGHRS and YFSETQ. Between the trimmed V and J ends, which lost 4 bases and 0 bases, there was a span of 7 bases. The CDR3 region has the DNA TGCGCCAGCAGCCATGACTACCAAGAGACCCAGTACTTC. It is translated as CASSHDYQETQYF.

Ten or more counts support this clonotype. The V gene is TRBV28, the J gene TRBJ2-1; 7 nucleotides agree with TRBD2. J was trimmed by 8 bases and V by 3 bases; bases with no gene match: 10. Germline CDR1 and CDR2: MDHEN and SYDVKM. CDR3 length: 15 amino acids. The CDR3 DNA sequence: TGTGCCAGCAGTTTGGGAGGACTAGGGGTCGATGAGCAGTTCTTC. Translated: CASSLGGLGVDEQFF.

There are a few counts of this clonotype. The DNA of the CDR3 is TGCGCCAGCAGACTCACTAGCGGTGAGCCCTACAATGAGCAGTTCTTC. This codes for CASRLTSGEPYNEQFF. The chain uses TRBV5-1 and TRBJ2-1, with TRBD2 matching over 8 bases. J lost 2 bases, V lost 5 bases, and 9 bases had no gene match. Per the germline V gene, CDR1 is SGHRS and CDR2 is YFSETQ. The CDR3 sequence is 16 residues long.

This clonotype was counted a few times. The rearrangement links TRBV24-1 to TRBJ2-7, with 8 bases aligning to TRBD1. With 5 bases clipped from V and 6 bases from J, the junction kept 17 bases outside the gene matches. This CDR3 region has 17 residues. Per germline, CDR1 KGHDR and CDR2 SFDVKD. The DNA of the CDR3 is TGTGCCACCAGTGGCCCCCCTCCGAGGACAGGGCCGTGCGAGCAGTACTTC. It codes for CATSGPPPRTGPCEQYF.

The chain uses TRBV15 and TRBJ1-5, with D possibly TRBD1 on 6 matching bases. Between the trimmed V and J ends, which lost 9 bases and 4 bases, there was a span of 25 bases. CDR1 and CDR2 (germline): LNHNV, YYDKDF (reference sequence). This CDR3 has 17 amino acids. Here the CDR3 DNA reads TGTGCCACAGGGAAAGTCCCTAACAGGGTGGGTAATCAGCCCCAGCATTTT. As protein: CATGKVPNRVGNQPQHF.

This clonotype turned up a few times. This chain links TRBV7-8 with TRBJ1-5; the D gene is possibly TRBD1 (6 bases). Looked up from germline, CDR1 is SGHVS and CDR2 is FQNEAQ. There are 14 residues in the CDR3. V lost 6 bases and J lost 1, with 10 bases in between. For the CDR3, the DNA is TGTGCCAGCAGACTGGGGGCAAGCAATCAGCCCCAGCATTTT. As protein: CASRLGASNQPQHF.

CDR3 protein: CSAGRGLLHEQFF. The CDR3, as DNA: TGCAGTGCCGGTAGGGGACTCCTTCATGAGCAGTTCTTC. J is TRBJ2-1 and V is TRBV20-1; the D gene is possibly TRBD2 (6 bases). The V end was cut by 6 bases, the J end by 8 bases, with 17 bases between. Germline assignment: CDR1 DFQATT and CDR2 SNEGSKA (reference sequence). The CDR3 covers 13 residues.

Ten or more counts support this clonotype. The rearrangement uses TRBV11-2 and TRBJ2-5; D is possibly TRBD2 (5 bases). The CDR3 covers 13 residues. Deletions cut 3 bases from V and 2 bases from J, with 7 bases between. Per germline, CDR1 SGHAT and CDR2 FQNNGV. The CDR3 spells CASSFERQETQYF. The CDR3 DNA is TGTGCCAGCAGCTTCGAGCGGCAAGAGACCCAGTACTTC.